This T cell receptor (beta chain) was profiled in a study of T-cell reconstitution after alpha-beta-depleted transplantation in children. TCRbeta library preparation incorporated unique molecular identifiers. From the PCR reads, TCRdb called clonotypes with MiXCR, one entry per CDR3 protein. Seen here are over 200,000 distinct CDR3 sequences, about 9.2% observed once, and the top ten hold approximately 6.6%. Specimen: PBMCs from the stem cell graft donor, collected from the stem cell graft. The TCR sequence derives from a human donor who donated a stem cell graft to a child with acute lymphoblastic leukemia.

CDR3 DNA: TGTGCCAGCAGCCCCATAATCGGGGGTCTAAATGAGCAGTTCTTC. Translation: CASSPIIGGLNEQFF. The J gene is TRBJ2-1, the V gene TRBV7-2, with D possibly matching TRBD2 (6 bases). V dropped 5 bases and J dropped 7 bases, with 18 bases sitting between them. The CDR3 length is 15 residues. From germline, CDR1 is SGHTA and CDR2 FQGNSA.